This T cell receptor beta chain was identified during a study of cytomegalovirus exposure and HLA in healthy donors (dated by TCRdb to about 2017). A note on the overall study: According to a later analysis, the 110 or so validation repertoires were produced on the same platform as the 666 repertoires of the first cohort. The study was designed to test whether signatures of past pathogen exposure could be identified by cataloging public T cell receptors. In addition to the first cohort of 666 subjects, a separate validation cohort of 130 or so different subjects was used. To predict cytomegalovirus infection status, the study combined high-throughput TCR immunosequencing, statistical association of individual TCRs with disease status, and machine learning. What the work shows at the level of the full study, not this receptor alone: The validation cohort had no HLA typing available for a later analysis, so co-occurrence within that cohort was assessed over all 110 or so repertoires. The study listed 150 to 200 TCR beta chains as associated with cytomegalovirus. In vitro tests confirmed that a few of the cytomegalovirus-associated TCR beta chains recognize cytomegalovirus antigens. In a later analysis, TCRs clustered in the first cohort were found to also tend to co-occur in the roughly 130 validation repertoires, with roughly 93% of cluster scores above 0. According to the authors, the approach could potentially be generalized to other disease states and immunological phenotypes. Most TCR sequences were seen in very few donors, while some public TCRs were found in many individuals. Cytomegalovirus status was reported to be diagnosed by the classifier with high specificity and sensitivity in both the original and validation cohorts.

Trimming costs V 7 bases and J 0 bases, and their ends lie 10 bases apart. From the germline V gene (reference sequence), CDR1 is LNHDA and CDR2 is SQIVND. The cysteine opens and the phenylalanine closes a CDR3 of 14 amino acids. Only the CDR3 DNA is retained, 42 bases long and in frame from the first base. The library was prepared using the immunoSEQ multiplex PCR assay. As for how the authors treated the data: To diagnose cytomegalovirus status from the catalog of TCR beta chain sequences, a statistical classification framework was built. This is the immuneACCESS table as TCRdb keeps it, with only in-frame sequences that have V and J called. A part of the clones is gone; compared with another copy, unresolved V genes explain less than half, and the rest is unexplained. Clone size and V and J calls were adopted from that table, with D and trimming inferred from the DNA. For this sample the table gives about 150,000 clones, of which 85% to 90% were detected only once. Clones ranked in the top ten supply less than 2.5% of the sample.

Donors formed part of the validation cohort, which comprised 120 subjects and was distinct from the first cohort of under 800 subjects. A word on this clone: The target of this receptor is not known. Base qualities were left out, and no much larger clone turns up one base away.

This receptor was identified in a human donor in good health. The chain joins TRBV19 to TRBJ1-5, with the D gene not clear enough to name. The source material was PBMCs. The CDR3 here reads CASKKSYSNQPQHF. The sequence in DNA is TGTGCCAGTAAAAAGTCCTATAGCAATCAGCCCCAGCATTTT.